This T cell receptor (beta chain) comes out of a study of blood T cell repertoires in COVID-19. Overall study context: From the United States, Italy and Spain came samples of acute and convalescent COVID-19. Sample material is recorded as cDNA or gDNA derived from T cells, B-cell-depleted T cells, or PBMCs.

Original analysis: Nucleated cell number was recorded as an estimate derived from reference gene primer amplification. Sequencing was performed with immunoSEQ multiplex PCR; in TCRdb, only in-frame clones are kept and a portion is missing. V and J calls and clone size are given by that table; D and trimming were obtained from the DNA. This table holds about 89,000 clones, around 72% found once. This CDR3 has 16 residues. V was clipped by 3 bases and J by 4 bases; unmatched bases: 5. Looked up from germline, CDR1 is SGDLS and CDR2 is YYNGEE. The source of this sequence is a woman over 75 with acute or convalescent COVID-19. The sample consisted of peripheral blood. The rearrangement links TRBV9 to TRBJ2-3, with 13 bases lining up with TRBD2. The CDR3, as DNA: TGTGCCAGCAGCGCCCTAGGGACTAGCGGGGCAGATACGCAGTATTTT. Its protein is CASSALGTSGADTQYF. The full variable domain, completed using reference TRBV9 and TRBJ2-3, is DSGVTQTPKHLITATGQRVTLRCSPRSGDLSVYWYQQSLDQGLQFLIQYYNGEERAKGNILERFSAQQFPDLHSELNLSSLELGDSALYFCASSALGTSGADTQYFGPGTRLTVL.